A selection of T cell receptor beta chains follows, all from one sample in a study of blood T cells in healthy people across ages. TCRdb re-analysed the 5' RACE reads in MiXCR, keeping a single row per CDR3 protein. The sample has just over 800,000 distinct CDR3 sequences, under 80% seen once. The sample consisted of blood. The receptors stem from a man between 25 and 39 years old in good health. Both conserved end residues are trimmed from each CDR3. The order of the fields is J gene, V gene, CDR3 protein.

TRBJ2-1,TRBV5-6,ASSLGGPPSYNEQF
NA,TRBV6-2/TRBV6-3,ASSSLAGVGKTQY
TRBJ1-4,TRBV4-3,ASSHDAGTGGEKLF
TRBJ2-2,TRBV28,ASRGNANTGELF
TRBJ2-6,TRBV12-3/TRBV12-4,ASSQGRSGANVLT
TRBJ2-2,TRBV4-2,ASSQDRAAAGELF
TRBJ2-1,TRBV4-3,ASSPSGQGHNEQF
TRBJ2-2,TRBV2,ASRQNTGELF
TRBJ1-2,TRBV28,ASSLDLEYGYT
TRBJ2-7,TRBV28,ASSFVNEQY
TRBJ2-3,TRBV12-3/TRBV12-4,ASSLRGGPTDTQY
TRBJ2-5,TRBV7-2,ASSPRVGAETQY
TRBJ2-3,TRBV20-1,SGTHGHRDTQY
NA,TRBV4-1,ASSQDWPYEQY
TRBJ2-5,TRBV7-2,ASSFLQGETQY
TRBJ1-2,TRBV7-9,ASSVGGRGGGGYT